This T cell receptor beta chain emerged from a study of T cell repertoires in breast cancer. Turning to the study itself: Healthy donors' blood served as controls for breast cancer tumor, lymph node and blood samples. Samples averaged approximately 500,000 sequences and around 9.5 reads per cell.

Note on this clonotype: What it binds is unknown.

Study-level points and caveats: Partial tumor sampling and removing singletons may have missed real antitumor TCRs. TCR overlap with tumor was approximately 7.9% in involved nodes and roughly 2% in tumor-free nodes.

During the second nested PCR, blocking oligonucleotides suppressed genes that were not paired. Using its own MiXCR run on the emulsion pairing reads, TCRdb lists one record per CDR3 protein. The sample yields nearly 40,000 distinct CDR3 sequences, 45% seen once. Paired alpha-beta TCRs of CD8+ T cells were analyzed by expanded emulsion RT-PCR. The CDR3 contains 15 residues. J lost 4 bases, V lost 4 bases, and 6 bases had no gene match. The germline V gene encodes CDR1 MNHEY and CDR2 SVGEGT. Material: CD8+ T cells. The receptor was derived from a pool of human donors with breast cancer or a healthy control (not recorded which). The chain has TRBV6-2 or TRBV6-3 and TRBJ2-3; 9 bases fit TRBD2. CDR3 bases: TGTGCCAGCAGTTTTCTAGCGGGGAGCGCAGATACGCAGTATTTT. This gives the protein CASSFLAGSADTQYF.